Following are 7 T cell receptor beta chains from one sample sequenced in a study of cytomegalovirus exposure and HLA in healthy donors. The PCR contained 60 Vbeta and 13 Jbeta primers. The method was immunoSEQ multiplex PCR; TCRdb's version includes in-frame clones alone and lacks a portion of them. There are approximately 140,000 clones in the sample; 75% to 85% occur only once, and approximately 2.5% lies in the top ten. Sequencing used PBMCs. Receptors originate from a man aged 45-60 years in good health and CMV-seronegative.

This clone appeared a single time. V and J are TRBV2 and TRBJ2-7, with D possibly TRBD2 on 6 matching bases. This CDR3 is 14 amino acids long. The V end lost 5 bases, the J end lost 7 bases, and 18 bases lay between the germline ends. Germline loops: CDR1 SNHLY, CDR2 FYNNEI. For the CDR3, the DNA is TGTGCCAGCAGTAACCCCTTACAACGGGGGGAGCAGTACTTC. Translation gives CASSNPLQRGEQYF.

The chain has TRBV6-1 and TRBJ1-3; no clear D. The length of the CDR3 is 16 residues. The germline CDR1 and CDR2 sequences are MNHNS and SASEGT. V dropped 0 bases and J dropped 0 bases, with 9 bases sitting between them. CDR3 nucleotides: TGTGCCAGCAGTGAAGCACGGGTTTCCTCTGGAAACACCATATATTTT. Protein product: CASSEARVSSGNTIYF.

The chain combines TRBV30 with TRBJ1-5; a possible D gene is TRBD1 (5 bases). V was trimmed by 3 bases and J by 6 bases, leaving 12 bases between them. The germline V gene has CDR1 GTSNPN and CDR2 SVGIG (reference sequence). CDR3 length: 13 amino acids. As DNA, the CDR3 is TGTGCCTGGAGCACGCAGGGCGGTCAGCCCCAGCATTTT. Its translation: CAWSTQGGQPQHF. The entire variable domain, with the rest obtained from reference TRBV30 and TRBJ1-5, is as follows: SQTIHQWPATLVQPVGSPLSLECTVEGTSNPNLYWYRQAAGRGLQLLFYSVGIGQISSEVPQNLSASRPQDRQFILSSKKLLLSDSGFYLCAWSTQGGQPQHFGDGTRLSIL.

V gene TRBV7-2 combines with J gene TRBJ1-2, with D unresolved. Between the trimmed V and J ends, which lost 3 bases and 4 bases, there was a span of 15 bases. The CDR3 loop spans 15 amino acids. The germline V gene has CDR1 SGHTA and CDR2 FQGNSA. The CDR3 reads CASSFRIFSGYGYTF. The DNA for the CDR3 is TGTGCCAGCAGCTTTAGGATATTCTCGGGCTATGGCTACACCTTC.

The gene calls are TRBV5-1 and TRBJ1-3; D is undetermined. Germline CDR1 and CDR2: SGHRS and YFSETQ. V lost 0 bases to trimming and J lost 0 bases, with 10 bases between them. The length of the CDR3 is 16 residues. The CDR3 bases are TGCGCCAGCAGCTTGGGAGAGGGTAGCTCTGGAAACACCATATATTTT. Its protein is CASSLGEGSSGNTIYF.

This clone is a singleton in its sample. The DNA of the CDR3 is TGTGCCAGCAGCCCAGGACTAGCGGGGGCGGGAGAGACCCAGTACTTC. Translated, it gives CASSPGLAGAGETQYF. The chain carries TRBV5-4 and TRBJ2-5; 13 bases line up with TRBD2. This CDR3 is 16 amino acids long. The junction had 7 bases not matched to a gene; V was cut back by 4 bases and J by 4 bases. Germline CDR1 is SGHNT and CDR2 is YYREEE (reference sequence).

The chain couples TRBV20-1 to TRBJ1-1; D not resolved. V was trimmed by 6 bases and J by 1 base, leaving 6 bases between them. Germline loops: CDR1 DFQATT, CDR2 SNEGSKA (reference sequence). CDR3 length: 11 residues. CDR3 nucleotides: TGCAGTGCGAGACAGAACACTGAAGCTTTCTTT. Translation: CSARQNTEAFF.